This TCR beta chain was identified in a study of cytomegalovirus exposure and HLA in healthy donors. Germline V gene data show CDR1 as SNHLY and CDR2 as FYNNEI. The CDR3 is 17 amino acids. Findings and caveats of the study: Under in vitro conditions, three CMV-associated chains were confirmed as specific for CMV antigens.

In regard to this clone: Antigen unknown.

PCR involved 60 Vbeta and 13 Jbeta primers. Using immunoSEQ multiplex PCR, the repertoire was profiled, and TCRdb retains in-frame clones only, with some absent. This specimen shows some 130,000 clones; the ten leading clones hold 1.5% to 2%. The rearrangement joins TRBV2 to TRBJ2-5; TRBD1 matches 10 bases. The end of the DNA fits TRBJ2-7 better, so the J call may be wrong. What was sequenced was PBMCs. The TCR comes from a woman in her forties in good health and CMV-seropositive. DNA for the CDR3: TGTGCCAGCAGGGGGTCCCGGGACAGGGGCGGGAACTACGAGCAGTACTTC. It codes for CASRGSRDRGGNYEQYF.